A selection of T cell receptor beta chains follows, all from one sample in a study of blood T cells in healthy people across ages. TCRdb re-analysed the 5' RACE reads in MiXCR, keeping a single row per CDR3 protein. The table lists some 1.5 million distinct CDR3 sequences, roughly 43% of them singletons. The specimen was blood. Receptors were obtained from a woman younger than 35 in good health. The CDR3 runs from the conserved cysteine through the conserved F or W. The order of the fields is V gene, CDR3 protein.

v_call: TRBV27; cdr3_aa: CASRDSLSVEQYF
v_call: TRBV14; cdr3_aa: CASSPLREAYEQYF
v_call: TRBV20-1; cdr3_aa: CSAYDTGRNEKLFF
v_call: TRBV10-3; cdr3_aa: CAVRSSVRTGRSPGTDTQYF
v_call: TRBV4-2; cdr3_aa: CASSHGTSEDNEQFF
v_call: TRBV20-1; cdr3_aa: CSATSPMTDNEQYF
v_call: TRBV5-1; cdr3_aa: CASHRDANTGELFF
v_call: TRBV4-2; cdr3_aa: CASSQVGGEETQYF
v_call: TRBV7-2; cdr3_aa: CASSRADRANYGYTF
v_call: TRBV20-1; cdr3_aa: CSASAPGQGGETQYF
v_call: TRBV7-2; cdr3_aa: CASSLTGTSVYEQYF
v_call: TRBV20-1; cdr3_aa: CSARTGGGTYEQYF
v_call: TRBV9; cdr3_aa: CASSIWTTTLNERFF
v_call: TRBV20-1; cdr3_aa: CSARWRENYNEQFF
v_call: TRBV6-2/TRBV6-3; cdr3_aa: CASREERVDSDEQFF
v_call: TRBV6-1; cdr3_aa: CASSDCSQNPNTEAFF
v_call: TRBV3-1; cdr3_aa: CASSQGRIAGPDTQYF
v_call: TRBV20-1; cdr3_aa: CSAPPTGSSYEQYF
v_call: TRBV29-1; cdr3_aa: CSVGGTLKTEAFF
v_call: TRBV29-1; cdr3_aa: CSVDRGGVDYGHTF
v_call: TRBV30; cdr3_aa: CARSGIGRELFF
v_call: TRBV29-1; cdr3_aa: CSVATRLAEPYEQYF
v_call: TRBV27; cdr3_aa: CASSLSVAIAYNEQFF
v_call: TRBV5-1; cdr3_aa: CASSLAVSGANEKLFF
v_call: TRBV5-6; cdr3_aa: CASSFGSLNEQFF
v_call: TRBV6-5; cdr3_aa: CASSLDRSYYEQYF